The rows below give T cell receptor beta chains drawn from one sample of a study of blood T cell repertoires in COVID-19. Method: immunoSEQ multiplex PCR; TCRdb's copy keeps in-frame clones and lacks some. Found here are under 300,000 clones, roughly 90% of them singletons; the top ten hold 5.5% to 6.5%. Specimen: peripheral blood. These receptors originate from a man in his sixties with acute or convalescent COVID-19. Both conserved end residues are part of each CDR3. A D gene is named only where the DNA matches it firmly. Size values are once, few and many counts, or a class for expanded clones, and some rows have none.

d_call	clone_size	v_call	j_call	cdr3_nt	cdr3_aa
.	.	TRBV28	TRBJ2-5	TGTGCCAGCAGTTTGCAGGGCGAACAAGAGACCCAGTACTTC	CASSLQGEQETQYF
.	.	TRBV6-2/TRBV6-3	TRBJ2-2	TGTGCCAGCAGTTTATATCTCAAGCTAGAGCTGTTTTTT	CASSLYLKLELFF
TRBD2	.	TRBV28	TRBJ2-7	TGTGCCAGCAGTTTGCCCCTCTTAGCGGGCCCCGCCTACGAGCAGTACTTC	CASSLPLLAGPAYEQYF
.	.	TRBV19	TRBJ2-7	TGTGCCAGTAGTGGTCGCGGAAACTACGAGCAGTACTTC	CASSGRGNYEQYF
TRBD1	.	TRBV7-8	TRBJ1-5	TGTGCCAGCAGCGACCGGGACAGGGGTTTTTATCAGCCCCAGCATTTT	CASSDRDRGFYQPQHF
.	.	TRBV28	TRBJ2-3	TGTGCCAGCAGTCCTCCCACTGTCTATAGCACAGATACGCAGTATTTT	CASSPPTVYSTDTQYF
.	.	TRBV5-4	TRBJ1-2	TGTGCCAGCAGCTTGGAACAGGGTCATGGCTACACCTTC	CASSLEQGHGYTF
TRBD1	.	TRBV9	TRBJ1-1	TGTGCCAGCAGCGTGACAGGGGGCACTGAAGCTTTCTTT	CASSVTGGTEAFF
TRBD2	.	TRBV2	TRBJ2-7	TGTGCCAGCAGTACTAGCGGATTGAGCGAGCAGTACTTC	CASSTSGLSEQYF
.	once	TRBV11-2	TRBJ1-2	TGTGCCAGCAGCCAGGGGATAACCTATGGCTACACCTTC	CASSQGITYGYTF
.	.	TRBV3-1/TRBV3-2	TRBJ2-3	TGTGCCAGCAGCCAAGCGGGTTTCGCAGATACGCAGTATTTT	CASSQAGFADTQYF
.	once	TRBV4-2	TRBJ1-5	TGTGCCAGCAGCCAAGATCTTAACAGTAATCAGCCCCAGCATTTT	CASSQDLNSNQPQHF
TRBD2	.	TRBV7-3	TRBJ2-1	TGTGCCAGCAGCTTAGGTGGTAGCGGGAGTTGGAATGAGCAGTTCTTC	CASSLGGSGSWNEQFF
.	.	TRBV11-2	TRBJ1-1	TGTGCCAGCAGCTCCCAAGGCGGGGCTGAAGCTTTCTTT	CASSSQGGAEAFF
TRBD1	few	TRBV30	TRBJ1-5	TGTGCCTGGAGGGGGCCGGGACAGGGTCAGCCCCAGCATTTT	CAWRGPGQGQPQHF
.	.	TRBV5-1	TRBJ1-1	TGCGCCAGCAGCTTGCGGAACACTGAAGCTTTCTTT	CASSLRNTEAFF
.	.	TRBV28	TRBJ2-2	TGTGCCAGCAACAGGCTAAACACCGGGGAGCTGTTTTTT	CASNRLNTGELFF
.	.	TRBV28	TRBJ2-3	TGTGCCAGCAGCCGCGCGAGCACAGATACGCAGTATTTT	CASSRASTDTQYF
.	once	TRBV6-5	TRBJ2-5	TGTGCCAGCAGTTACTCCACCCAGGGTGGGGAGACCCAGTACTTC	CASSYSTQGGETQYF
TRBD1	.	TRBV5-1	TRBJ1-1	TGCGCCAGCAGCTTTAAGGACAGGGACATGAACACTGAAGCTTTCTTT	CASSFKDRDMNTEAFF
TRBD1	.	TRBV19	TRBJ2-5	TGTGCCAGTAGTATCAGGGGGATCCCCGGGCAAGAGACCCAGTACTTC	CASSIRGIPGQETQYF
.	once	TRBV29-1	TRBJ1-4	TGCAGCGTTGAAGATCGGTTTTTTGAAAAACTGTTTTTT	CSVEDRFFEKLFF
.	.	TRBV29-1	TRBJ2-7	TGCAGCGTTTACGGGGAACACTCCTACGAGCAGTACTTC	CSVYGEHSYEQYF
TRBD1	few	TRBV12-3/TRBV12-4	TRBJ1-6	TGTGCCAGCCTCGGGACAGACAATTCACCCCTCCACTTT	CASLGTDNSPLHF
.	.	TRBV9	TRBJ2-2	TGTGCCAGCAATCGGGGACTTAACACCGGGGAGCTGTTTTTT	CASNRGLNTGELFF
TRBD2	few	TRBV28	TRBJ2-1	TGTGCCAGCAGAACCGGACTAGCGGGAGGCGAGCAGTTCTTC	CASRTGLAGGEQFF
TRBD1	.	TRBV28	TRBJ1-1	TGTGCCAGCAGCCTACAGGGGGCAACTGAAGCTTTCTTT	CASSLQGATEAFF
.	.	TRBV28	TRBJ1-5	TGTGCCAGCAGCTCCCAAAGTGGGGAGCCCTACCATCAGCCCCAGCATTTT	CASSSQSGEPYHQPQHF
.	.	TRBV21-1	TRBJ2-7	TGTGCCAGCAGCAGAGCCATCCAGAAGGGACTAGCGGGCACTCCGTCGTGTGAGCAGTACTTC	CASSRAIQKGLAGTPSCEQYF
TRBD2	.	TRBV4-3	TRBJ2-7	TGCGCCAGCAGCCAAGATCTCCTAGCGGGTTCCTACGAGCAGTACTTC	CASSQDLLAGSYEQYF
TRBD2	.	TRBV30	TRBJ2-4	TGTGCCTGGAGTTCAATGGGACTAGCGGGAAGGGGGGCTGCCAAAAACATTCAGTACTTC	CAWSSMGLAGRGAAKNIQYF
.	.	TRBV7-2	TRBJ1-5	TGTGCCAGCAGCTCAAATGCGGGGAATCAGCCCCAGCATTTT	CASSSNAGNQPQHF
.	.	TRBV14	TRBJ1-1	TGTGCCAGCAGCCCCAGAAACACCAACACTGAAGCTTTCTTT	CASSPRNTNTEAFF
.	.	TRBV14	TRBJ1-2	TGTGCCAGCAGGGAAGAGGGTTTCTATGGCTACACCTTC	CASREEGFYGYTF
.	.	TRBV19	TRBJ2-7	TGTGCCAGTAGTATAGGACTACCCTACGAGCAGTACTTC	CASSIGLPYEQYF
TRBD2	.	TRBV7-9	TRBJ2-1	TGTGCCAGCAGCCGCCCCGCCTTGTCGGGGGGAACATACAATGAGCAGTTCTTC	CASSRPALSGGTYNEQFF
TRBD2	.	TRBV5-1	TRBJ2-2	TGCGCCAGCAGCTTGGTAGCTAGCGGGAGCGGTGGCACCGGGGAGCTGTTTTTT	CASSLVASGSGGTGELFF
.	once	TRBV19	TRBJ1-4	TGTGCCAGTAGTCCCCGAGGACAGCCCGACTGGGAAAAACTGTTTTTT	CASSPRGQPDWEKLFF
TRBD2	.	TRBV5-1	TRBJ2-1	TGCGCCAGCAGCCCGGGACTAGCTCGAGGTGAGCAGTTCTTC	CASSPGLARGEQFF
TRBD1	.	TRBV7-2	TRBJ1-2	TGTGCCAGCAGCTTAGGAGGACAGGGCAGTACCTATGGCTACACCTTC	CASSLGGQGSTYGYTF
.	.	TRBV2	TRBJ2-7	TGTGCCAGCATTCCCAGGGCGGCTACTTACGAGCAGTACTTC	CASIPRAATYEQYF
TRBD1	.	TRBV27	TRBJ1-2	TGTGCCAGCAGTAAACAGGGGGATAACTATGGCTACACCTTC	CASSKQGDNYGYTF
TRBD1	.	TRBV7-2	TRBJ1-6	TGTGCCAGCAGCTTACGGGCAGGGGGAAATTCACCCCTCCACTTT	CASSLRAGGNSPLHF
.	.	TRBV4-3	TRBJ1-5	TGCGCCAGCAGCCAAGATCTCGGGGACGGGAGTCAGCCCCAGCATTTT	CASSQDLGDGSQPQHF
TRBD2	once	TRBV28	TRBJ2-7	TGTGCCAGCAGTGGACCCCTCACTAGCGGGGGCGACGAGCAGTACTTC	CASSGPLTSGGDEQYF
TRBD2	.	TRBV11-3	TRBJ2-1	TGTGCCAGCAGCTTTCGGGAGGCCTCGGAGCAGTTCTTC	CASSFREASEQFF
TRBD2	.	TRBV4-3	TRBJ2-2	TGCGCCAGCAGCCAAGGACTAGCGGACAACACCGGGGAGCTGTTTTTT	CASSQGLADNTGELFF
.	.	TRBV28	TRBJ1-2	TGTGCCAGCGCGGGTCTAGGATATGGCTACACCTTC	CASAGLGYGYTF
.	.	TRBV6-5	TRBJ1-5	TGTGCCAGCAGTTCACGACAGAGTGGGAATCAGCCCCAGCATTTT	CASSSRQSGNQPQHF
TRBD1	.	TRBV29-1	TRBJ2-7	TGCAGCGCTCGACACGGGACAGCCTACGAGCAGTACTTC	CSARHGTAYEQYF
TRBD1	.	TRBV5-1	TRBJ2-2	TGCGCCAGCGGCTCAGGGGGCCCCGGGGAGCTGTTTTTT	CASGSGGPGELFF